The 16 T cell receptor beta chains below all came from one sample that was sequenced in a study of blood T cell repertoires in COVID-19. Only in-frame clones appear in the TCRdb table, and some are missing; sequencing was by immunoSEQ multiplex PCR. The top ten clones hold 10% to 13% of a sample with around 15,000 clones, 89% of them seen once. Sequences were obtained from peripheral blood. Receptors were obtained from a man older than 75 with acute or convalescent COVID-19.

The rearrangement joins TRBV2 to TRBJ1-5; a weak D match, TRBD1 (5 bases). This CDR3 contains 14 residues. With 2 bases removed from V and 3 bases from J, the gap between germline ends came to 8 bases. Germline V gives CDR1 SNHLY, CDR2 FYNNEI. CDR3 sequence: CASSEQGNNQPQHF. For the CDR3, the DNA is TGTGCCAGCAGTGAACAGGGAAACAATCAGCCCCAGCATTTT.

The chain is built from TRBV18 and TRBJ2-1; TRBD2 agrees at 10 bases. This CDR3 contains 15 residues. V trimming: 4 bases; J trimming: 3 bases; junction bases outside the gene matches: 3. Germline loops: CDR1 KGHSH, CDR2 LQKENI. The CDR3, as DNA: TGTGCCAGCTCACTTAGCGGGGGGATCTACAATGAGCAGTTCTTC. The encoded protein is CASSLSGGIYNEQFF.

This clone has only a few counts. The chain carries TRBV9 and TRBJ1-6; 7 bases align to TRBD1. Germline V gene lookup returns CDR1 SGDLS and CDR2 YYNGEE. With V trimmed by 4 bases and J by 5 bases, 9 bases remained unmatched. This CDR3 has 16 residues. The CDR3 nucleotides are TGTGCCAGCAGCCCCCAAAGACAGGGAAATAATTCACCCCTCCACTTT. This translates into CASSPQRQGNNSPLHF.

A single count supports this clone. The V gene is TRBV5-4, the J gene TRBJ1-1; 8 bases line up with TRBD1. The V gene end was trimmed by 4 bases and the J gene end by 4 bases; junction bases not matched to a gene: 9. Germline V gene sequence: CDR1 SGHNT, CDR2 YYREEE (reference sequence). This CDR3 contains 15 residues. The CDR3 reads CASSTQTGDGTEAFF. The CDR3 bases are TGTGCCAGCAGCACCCAGACAGGGGACGGCACTGAAGCTTTCTTT.

The J gene is TRBJ1-1, the V gene TRBV5-5; 7 bases map to TRBD1. Germline trimming cut 3 bases from V and 3 bases from J; bases unmatched to any gene: 5. Germline V gene lookup returns CDR1 SGHKS and CDR2 YYEKEE (reference sequence). The CDR3 is 14 amino acids. CDR3 bases: TGTGCCAGCAGCTACAACAGGGGTGACACTGAAGCTTTCTTT. Its protein is CASSYNRGDTEAFF.

The gene calls are TRBV18 and TRBJ1-6; D perhaps matches TRBD1 (5 bases). CDR1 KGHSH and CDR2 LQKENI come from the germline V gene. This CDR3 is built from 13 residues. With 3 bases removed from V and 7 bases from J, the gap between germline ends came to 7 bases. The CDR3 DNA sequence: TGTGCCAGCTCACCGACAGAAAATTCACCCCTCCACTTT. Translation: CASSPTENSPLHF.

J is TRBJ1-1 and V is TRBV3-1 (or the pseudogene TRBV3-2); D may be TRBD1 (6 bases). Germline CDR1 LGHDT, CDR2 YNNKEL (reference sequence). The V gene lost 4 bases and the J gene lost 4 bases, with 13 bases spanning the gap. CDR3 length equals 14 residues. The CDR3 DNA follows: TGTGCCAGCAGCCTACAGGGAGGGTCCACTGAAGCTTTCTTT. Residues: CASSLQGGSTEAFF.

The chain joins TRBV2 to TRBJ2-7, with 7 bases that match TRBD1. Germline V gene data show CDR1 as SNHLY and CDR2 as FYNNEI. The CDR3 totals 15 residues. V was pared by 0 bases and J by 1 base, with 3 bases of the junction left unmatched. The CDR3 bases are TGTGCCAGCAGTGAAGCCCGACAGGGTTCCTACGAGCAGTACTTC. Translated, it gives CASSEARQGSYEQYF.

The chain uses TRBV6-6 and TRBJ2-1; possibly TRBD1 for D (6 bases). CDR1 and CDR2 (germline): MNHNY, SVGAGI (reference sequence). With 5 bases removed from V and 3 bases from J, the gap between germline ends came to 11 bases. CDR3 size: 14 residues. The CDR3 reads CASSRGSNYNEQFF. The CDR3 DNA is TGTGCCAGCAGTAGGGGGTCCAACTACAATGAGCAGTTCTTC.

CDR3 coding DNA: TGTGCCTGGAGTGTACCCGGGAGGACCAACACTGAAGCTTTCTTT. It codes for CAWSVPGRTNTEAFF. The rearrangement links TRBV30 to TRBJ1-1; D is ambiguous. Germline CDR1 is GTSNPN and CDR2 is SVGIG (reference sequence). Between the trimmed V and J ends, which lost 0 bases and 2 bases, there was a span of 13 bases. The CDR3 runs to 15 residues.

V is TRBV6-6 and J is TRBJ1-1; D not resolved. This CDR3 has 13 amino acids. Germline CDR1 reads MNHNY; CDR2 reads SVGAGI (reference sequence). Trimming removed 3 bases at V and 4 bases at J, with 9 bases between. Written as DNA, the CDR3 is TGTGCCAGCAGTTATGACATGGCCACTGAAGCTTTCTTT. Protein product: CASSYDMATEAFF.

This chain links TRBV4-2 with TRBJ2-3; 7 nucleotides align to TRBD2. CDR1 and CDR2 (germline): LGHNA, YNFKEQ. This CDR3 has 16 residues. V lost 4 bases to trimming and J lost 1 base; unmatched junction nucleotides: 8. This CDR3 is CASSLPPSGGTDTQYF. Here the CDR3 DNA reads TGTGCCAGCAGCCTCCCCCCCAGCGGGGGCACAGATACGCAGTATTTT.

The CDR3 DNA follows: TGCGCCAGCAGACTAGCGGATTACAATGAGCAGTTCTTC. It translates to CASRLADYNEQFF. The chain joins TRBV5-1 to TRBJ2-1; TRBD2 aligns across 8 bases. The length of the CDR3 is 13 residues. Germline CDR1 reads SGHRS; CDR2 reads YFSETQ. Trimming removed 5 bases from V and 4 bases from J; junction bases left unmatched: 2.

The chain couples TRBV6-5 to TRBJ2-1; tentatively, D is TRBD2 (6 bases). V was cut by 6 bases and J by 6 bases, with 18 bases left in between. The CDR3 sequence is 15 residues long. The germline V gene encodes CDR1 MNHEY and CDR2 SVGAGI. CDR3 sequence reads: CASSPAGLQSNEQFF. CDR3 DNA: TGTGCCAGCAGCCCGGCGGGACTCCAATCCAATGAGCAGTTCTTC.

J is TRBJ2-5 and V is TRBV11-1; 7 bases are shared with TRBD2. CDR3 size: 12 residues. Germline-derived CDR1 and CDR2 are SGHAT and FQDESV (reference sequence). The J segment lost 7 bases and the V segment lost 6 bases, leaving 5 bases of the junction unmatched. The CDR3 protein is CASSLAEVTQYF. Written as DNA, the CDR3 is TGTGCCAGCAGTCTAGCGGAGGTGACCCAGTACTTC.

The V and J genes are TRBV14 and TRBJ2-5, with a possible D match to TRBD2 (5 bases). This CDR3 has 15 residues. CDR1 SGHDN and CDR2 FVKESK come from the germline V gene. Between the trimmed V and J ends, which lost 1 base and 4 bases, there was a span of 13 bases. The CDR3 is CASSQGLRELETQYF. The DNA for the CDR3 is TGTGCCAGCAGCCAAGGATTAAGGGAGTTAGAGACCCAGTACTTC.